This passage covers 21 T cell receptor beta chains from one sample sequenced in a study of siplizumab effects on memory and regulatory T cells. Profiling relied on immunoSEQ multiplex PCR, and the TCRdb table lists in-frame clones only, not all of them. The data hold 100,000 or so clones, with roughly 92% observed a single time. The material sequenced was Tregs sorted from blood. These receptors all come from a human donor in good health.

The rearrangement links TRBV5-1 to TRBJ2-1; 8 bases are shared with TRBD2. V lost 0 bases and J lost 6; bases outside the gene matches: 8. The CDR3 totals 16 residues. CDR1 is SGHRS and CDR2 is YFSETQ in the germline V gene. The CDR3 region is CASSLVSAGVGNEQFF. CDR3 DNA: TGCGCCAGCAGCTTGGTGTCAGCGGGGGTCGGCAATGAGCAGTTCTTC.

The chain employs TRBV29-1 and TRBJ2-1; TRBD2 matches at 10 bases. The CDR3 is 15 residues long. CDR1 and CDR2 from the germline V gene are SQVTM and ANQGSEA. V lost 4 bases, J lost 5 bases, and 8 bases stayed unmatched. The CDR3, as DNA: TGCAGCGTTGTACCTAGCGGGAGATTAAACAATGAGCAGTTCTTC. Its translation is CSVVPSGRLNNEQFF.

This clone was recorded once. This chain links TRBV5-1 with TRBJ2-6; 7 nucleotides line up with TRBD2. Germline V gene data show CDR1 as SGHRS and CDR2 as YFSETQ. V was pared by 5 bases and J by 2 bases, with 10 bases of the junction left unmatched. This CDR3 region has 17 residues. CDR3 nucleotide sequence: TGCGCCAGCAGTCTCACTAGCGCATTTACTGGGGCCAACGTCCTGACTTTC. Its translation is CASSLTSAFTGANVLTF.

The genes are TRBV7-3 and TRBJ2-2; 8 bases agree with TRBD2. Looked up from germline, CDR1 is SGHTA and CDR2 is FQGTGA. The CDR3 covers 16 residues. The V and J ends lost 2 bases and 1 base, in that order; junction bases with no gene match: 3. CDR3 bases: TGTGCCAGCAGCTTAGTAGCGGGGATGAACACCGGGGAGCTGTTTTTT. It encodes CASSLVAGMNTGELFF. Together with reference TRBV7-3 and TRBJ2-2, the CDR3 gives the full variable domain: GAGVSQTPSNKVTEKGKYVELRCDPISGHTALYWYRQSLGQGPEFLIYFQGTGAADDSGLPNDRFFAVRPEGSVSTLKIQRTERGDSAVYLCASSLVAGMNTGELFFGEGSRLTVL.

This chain links TRBV19 with TRBJ2-1, with a possible D match to TRBD2 (6 bases). CDR3 length: 15 amino acids. Germline V lookup: CDR1 LNHDA, CDR2 SQIVND (reference sequence). Between the trimmed V and J ends, which lost 5 bases and 5 bases, there was a span of 16 bases. The CDR3 loop is CASSPPGLVDNEQFF. The CDR3 DNA follows: TGTGCCAGTAGTCCACCGGGACTCGTCGACAATGAGCAGTTCTTC.

The CDR3 region is CASSQSLVLGGTKTQYF. The CDR3, as DNA: TGTGCCAGCAGCCAGAGTCTTGTACTAGGGGGCACGAAGACCCAGTACTTC. The chain carries TRBV14 and TRBJ2-5; 7 bases line up with TRBD1. From germline, CDR1 is SGHDN and CDR2 FVKESK. The ends lost 3 bases at V and 6 bases at J; junction bases unmatched: 16. The CDR3 runs to 17 residues. The entire variable domain, with the rest obtained from reference TRBV14 and TRBJ2-5, is as follows: EAGVTQFPSHSVIEKGQTVTLRCDPISGHDNLYWYRRVMGKEIKFLLHFVKESKQDESGMPNNRFLAERTGGTYSTLKVQPAELEDSGVYFCASSQSLVLGGTKTQYFGPGTRLLVL.

The chain has TRBV11-1 and TRBJ2-7, with no clear D. The CDR3 runs 14 residues. From germline, CDR1 is SGHAT and CDR2 FQDESV (reference sequence). V was trimmed by 0 bases and J by 1 base, leaving 7 bases between them. CDR3 protein: CASSLAPDSYEQYF. The CDR3 bases are TGTGCCAGCAGCTTAGCGCCAGATTCCTACGAGCAGTACTTC. Using reference TRBV11-1 and TRBJ2-7 for the parts outside the CDR3, the full variable domain is EAEVAQSPRYKITEKSQAVAFWCDPISGHATLYWYRQILGQGPELLVQFQDESVVDDSQLPKDRFSAERLKGVDSTLKIQPAELGDSAMYLCASSLAPDSYEQYFGPGTRLTVT.

The V call is TRBV9, the J call TRBJ1-2; TRBD1 is a possible D gene (6 bases). Germline V gene data show CDR1 as SGDLS and CDR2 as YYNGEE. This CDR3 has 14 residues. With 4 bases removed from V and 3 bases from J, the gap between germline ends came to 13 bases. CDR3 region: CASSLSGADYGYTF. For the CDR3, the DNA is TGTGCCAGCAGCCTCTCGGGGGCGGACTATGGCTACACCTTC.

The chain carries TRBV6-6 and TRBJ1-1, with TRBD1 as a possible D gene (5 bases). V was shortened by 7 bases and J by 4 bases, with 16 bases between the two germline ends. The CDR3 covers 14 residues. In germline, CDR1 is MNHNY, CDR2 SVGAGI (reference sequence). CDR3 coding DNA: TGTGCCAGCACCCAAGCGGGGGGTGGCACTGAAGCTTTCTTT. Protein product: CASTQAGGGTEAFF.

CDR3 DNA: TGCGCCAGCAGCCGTCCAGAATTTACTAATGAAAAACTGTTTTTT. It translates to CASSRPEFTNEKLFF. J is TRBJ1-4 and V is TRBV5-1; no definite D call. This CDR3 comprises 15 residues. V lost 4 bases and J lost 2, with 12 bases in between. Germline V gene sequence: CDR1 SGHRS, CDR2 YFSETQ.

The CDR3 DNA reads TGCAGCGTTGCAGAAAACATTCAGTACTTC. It yields the protein CSVAENIQYF. The V and J genes are TRBV29-1 and TRBJ2-4; no firm D call. This CDR3 region has 10 residues. Germline V gene sequence: CDR1 SQVTM, CDR2 ANQGSEA. V was shortened by 4 bases and J by 5 bases, with 3 bases between the two germline ends.

CDR3 amino acids: CASSKVTNCSYNEQFF. DNA for the CDR3: TGTGCCAGCAGCAAAGTGACTAACTGCTCCTACAATGAGCAGTTCTTC. The rearrangement links TRBV21-1 to TRBJ2-1; the table's D gene call, TRBD2, was not cross checked with the DNA. TRBV21-1 is a pseudogene segment. The CDR3 is 16 residues long.

The rearrangement uses TRBV5-4 and TRBJ2-1; 13 bases are shared with TRBD2. CDR3 length equals 15 residues. Germline loops: CDR1 SGHNT, CDR2 YYREEE (reference sequence). V lost 4 bases to trimming and J lost 6 bases; unmatched junction nucleotides: 4. CDR3 sequence: CASSVGTSGINEQFF. CDR3 sequence (DNA): TGTGCCAGCAGCGTAGGGACTAGCGGGATCAATGAGCAGTTCTTC.

V usage is TRBV5-1 and J usage is TRBJ2-1; TRBD2 is a possible D gene (5 bases). The germline CDR1 and CDR2 sequences are SGHRS and YFSETQ. This CDR3 has 15 amino acids. Between the trimmed V and J ends, which lost 6 bases and 10 bases, there was a span of 23 bases. The CDR3 DNA follows: TGCGCCAGCACCCGCGGTACCCCGATAGCGTACGAGCAGTTCTTC. Amino acids: CASTRGTPIAYEQFF.

The chain joins TRBV28 to TRBJ1-2; possibly TRBD1 for D (6 bases). V was trimmed by 8 bases and J by 7 bases, leaving 17 bases between them. The CDR3 totals 13 residues. Germline V gene sequence: CDR1 MDHEN, CDR2 SYDVKM. The CDR3 spells CASGLWGRGGYTF. As DNA, the CDR3 is TGTGCCAGCGGTCTCTGGGGGCGTGGTGGCTACACCTTC.

This chain joins TRBV19 and TRBJ1-5; D possibly corresponds to TRBD1 (5 bases). Per the germline V gene, CDR1 is LNHDA and CDR2 is SQIVND (reference sequence). The CDR3 is made up of 15 amino acids. Trimming took 7 bases from V and 2 from J, leaving 15 bases between them. CDR3 in DNA: TGTGCCAGTAATCTTCCGGGGCGAGGCAATCAGCCCCAGCATTTT. Protein sequence: CASNLPGRGNQPQHF.

The rearrangement uses TRBV4-1 and TRBJ2-6; D may be TRBD1 or TRBD2 (5 bases each). Trimming took off 1 base at V and 1 base at J, with 17 bases between the two ends. The CDR3 totals 19 residues. Germline CDR1 MGHRA, CDR2 YSYEKL. The CDR3 coding sequence is TGCGCCAGCAGCCAAGCAGGGACGGAGCTCTATTCTGGGGCCAACGTCCTGACTTTC. Its translation is CASSQAGTELYSGANVLTF.

The J gene is TRBJ2-4, the V gene TRBV4-2; D gene unclear. Deletions cut 0 bases from V and 8 bases from J, with 2 bases between. This CDR3 spans 11 amino acids. CDR1 and CDR2 from the germline V gene are LGHNA and YNFKEQ. CDR3 in amino acids: CASSQEYIQYF. In DNA, the CDR3 is TGTGCCAGCAGCCAAGAGTACATTCAGTACTTC.

This chain connects TRBV19 to TRBJ1-5; no definite D call. V lost 8 bases and J 6 bases, leaving 14 bases between the germline ends. There are 13 residues in the CDR3. Germline V lookup: CDR1 LNHDA, CDR2 SQIVND (reference sequence). The CDR3: CASSLFQSQPQHF. The DNA of the CDR3 is TGTGCCAGTTCCTTATTCCAGAGTCAGCCCCAGCATTTT.

CDR3 residues: CASSEGTLPTDTQYF. DNA of the CDR3: TGTGCCAGCAGTGAAGGCACCCTTCCCACAGATACGCAGTATTTT. The chain employs TRBV6-1 and TRBJ2-3; D is unresolved. The CDR3 has 15 residues. Trimming stripped 1 base from V and 2 bases from J, with 10 bases between. Germline V gives CDR1 MNHNS, CDR2 SASEGT.

For the CDR3, the DNA is TGTGCCAGCAGCGTGGCAGGGGTCACCGGGGAGCTGTTTTTT. This translates into CASSVAGVTGELFF. The rearrangement joins TRBV5-6 to TRBJ2-2, with TRBD1 as a possible D gene (6 bases). The V gene's germline CDR1 is SGHDT and CDR2 YYEEEE. The CDR3 has 14 amino acids. Trimming stripped 4 bases from V and 4 bases from J, with 11 bases between.